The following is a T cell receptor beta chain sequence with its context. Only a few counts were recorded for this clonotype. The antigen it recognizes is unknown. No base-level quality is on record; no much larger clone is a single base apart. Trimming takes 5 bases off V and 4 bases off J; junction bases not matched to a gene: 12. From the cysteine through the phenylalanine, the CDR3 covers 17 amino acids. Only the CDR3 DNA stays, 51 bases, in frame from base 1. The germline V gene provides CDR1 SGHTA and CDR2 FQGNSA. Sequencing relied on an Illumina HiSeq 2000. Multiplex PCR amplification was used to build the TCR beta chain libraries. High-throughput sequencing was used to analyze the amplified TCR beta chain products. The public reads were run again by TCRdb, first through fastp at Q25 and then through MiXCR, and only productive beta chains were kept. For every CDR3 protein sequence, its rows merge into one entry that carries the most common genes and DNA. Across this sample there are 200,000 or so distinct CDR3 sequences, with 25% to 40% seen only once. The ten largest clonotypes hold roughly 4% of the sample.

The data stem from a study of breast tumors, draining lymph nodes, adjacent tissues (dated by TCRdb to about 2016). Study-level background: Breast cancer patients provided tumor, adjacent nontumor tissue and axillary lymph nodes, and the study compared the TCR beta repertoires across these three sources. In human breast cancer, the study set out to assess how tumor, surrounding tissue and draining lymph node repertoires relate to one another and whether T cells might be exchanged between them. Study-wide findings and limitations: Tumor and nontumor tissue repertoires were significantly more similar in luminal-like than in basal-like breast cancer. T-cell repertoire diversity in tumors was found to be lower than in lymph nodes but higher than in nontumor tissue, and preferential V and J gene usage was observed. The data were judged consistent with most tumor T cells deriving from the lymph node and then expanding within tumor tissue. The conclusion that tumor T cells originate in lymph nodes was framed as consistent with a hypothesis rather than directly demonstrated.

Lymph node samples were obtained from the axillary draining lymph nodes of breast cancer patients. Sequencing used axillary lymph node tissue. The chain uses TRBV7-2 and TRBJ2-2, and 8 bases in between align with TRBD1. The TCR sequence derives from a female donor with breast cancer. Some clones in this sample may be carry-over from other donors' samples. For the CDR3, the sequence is CASSPQIGQGSTGELFF. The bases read TGTGCCAGCAGCCCTCAGATCGGACAGGGTAGCACCGGGGAGCTGTTTTTT.